This section outlines one T cell receptor beta chain sequence together with its context. The antigen remains unidentified. Sequenced by immunoSEQ multiplex PCR; TCRdb stores in-frame clones only, minus some. This table holds about 63,000 clones, around 93% found once. This specimen belongs to a study of cytomegalovirus exposure and HLA in healthy donors. The study, taken as a whole, reports: While the bulk of TCR sequences proved rare, some public TCRs turned up in many donors. It was approximately 150 TCR beta chains that were listed as cytomegalovirus-associated.

The specimen sequenced was PBMCs. This clonotype was obtained from a woman younger than 35 in good health and CMV-seropositive.

As DNA, the CDR3 is TGTGCCAGCAGCTTAGTTAGCGGGGACCCCTACGAGCAGTACTTC. This gives the protein CASSLVSGDPYEQYF. The chain joins TRBV11-2 to TRBJ2-7, with 8 bases fitting TRBD2. The junction had 4 bases not matched to a gene; V was cut back by 1 base and J by 2 bases. The germline CDR1 and CDR2 sequences are SGHAT and FQNNGV. The CDR3 covers 15 residues. Based on the CDR3 plus reference TRBV11-2 and TRBJ2-7, the full variable domain is EAGVAQSPRYKIIEKRQSVAFWCNPISGHATLYWYQQILGQGPKLLIQFQNNGVVDDSQLPKDRFSAERLKGVDSTLKIQPAKLEDSAVYLCASSLVSGDPYEQYFGPGTRLTVT.